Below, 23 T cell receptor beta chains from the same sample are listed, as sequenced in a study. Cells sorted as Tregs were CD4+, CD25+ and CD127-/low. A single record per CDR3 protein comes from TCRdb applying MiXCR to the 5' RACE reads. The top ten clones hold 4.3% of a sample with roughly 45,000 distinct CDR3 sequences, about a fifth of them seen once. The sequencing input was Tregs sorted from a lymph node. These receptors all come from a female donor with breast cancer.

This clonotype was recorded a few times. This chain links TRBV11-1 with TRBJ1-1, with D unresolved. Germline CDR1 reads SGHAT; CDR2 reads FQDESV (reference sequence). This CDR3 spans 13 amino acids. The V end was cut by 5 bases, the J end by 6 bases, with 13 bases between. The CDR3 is CASSLIGRAEAFF. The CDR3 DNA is TGTGCCAGCAGCCTTATAGGACGCGCTGAAGCTTTCTTT. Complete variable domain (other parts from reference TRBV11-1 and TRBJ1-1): EAEVAQSPRYKITEKSQAVAFWCDPISGHATLYWYRQILGQGPELLVQFQDESVVDDSQLPKDRFSAERLKGVDSTLKIQPAELGDSAMYLCASSLIGRAEAFFGQGTRLTVV.

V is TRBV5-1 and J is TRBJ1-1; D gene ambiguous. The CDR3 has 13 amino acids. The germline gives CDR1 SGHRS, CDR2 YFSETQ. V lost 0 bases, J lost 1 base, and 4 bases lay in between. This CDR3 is CASSLGRNTEAFF. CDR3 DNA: TGCGCCAGCAGCTTGGGAAGGAACACTGAAGCTTTCTTT.

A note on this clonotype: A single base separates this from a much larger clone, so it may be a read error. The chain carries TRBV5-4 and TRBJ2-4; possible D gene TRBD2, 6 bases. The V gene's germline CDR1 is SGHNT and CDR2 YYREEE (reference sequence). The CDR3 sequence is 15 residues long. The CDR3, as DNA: TGTGCCGGCAGCGGCGGGGATGCCCCCAAAAACATTCAGTACTTC. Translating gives CAGSGGDAPKNIQYF.

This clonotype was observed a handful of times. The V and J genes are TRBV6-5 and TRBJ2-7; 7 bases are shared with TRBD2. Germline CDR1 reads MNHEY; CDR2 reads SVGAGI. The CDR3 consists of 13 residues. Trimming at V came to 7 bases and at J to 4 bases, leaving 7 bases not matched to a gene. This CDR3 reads CASTAGTGYEQYF. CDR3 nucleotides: TGTGCCAGCACAGCGGGGACGGGGTACGAGCAGTACTTC.

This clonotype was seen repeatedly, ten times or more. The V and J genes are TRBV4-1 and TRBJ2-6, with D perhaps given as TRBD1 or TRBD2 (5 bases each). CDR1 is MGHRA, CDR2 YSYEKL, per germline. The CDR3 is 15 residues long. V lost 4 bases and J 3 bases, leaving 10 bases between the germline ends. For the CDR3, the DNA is TGCGCCAGCAGCCTGTTGGGGGTTGGGGCCAACGTCCTGACTTTC. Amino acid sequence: CASSLLGVGANVLTF.

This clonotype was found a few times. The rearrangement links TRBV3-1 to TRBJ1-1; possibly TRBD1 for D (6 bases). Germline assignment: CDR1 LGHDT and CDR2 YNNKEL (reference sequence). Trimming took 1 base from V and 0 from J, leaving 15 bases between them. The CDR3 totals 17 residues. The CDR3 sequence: CASSQGGKDSLNTEAFF. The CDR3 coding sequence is TGTGCCAGCAGCCAAGGAGGGAAGGACAGCTTGAACACTGAAGCTTTCTTT.

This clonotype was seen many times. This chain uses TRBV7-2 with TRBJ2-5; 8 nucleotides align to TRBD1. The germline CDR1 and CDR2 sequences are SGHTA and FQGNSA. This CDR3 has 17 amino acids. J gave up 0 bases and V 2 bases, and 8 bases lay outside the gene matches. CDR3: CASSLTLRDRYQETQYF. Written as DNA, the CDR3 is TGTGCCAGCAGCTTAACGTTACGGGACAGGTACCAAGAGACCCAGTACTTC.

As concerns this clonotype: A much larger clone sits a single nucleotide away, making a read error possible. This CDR3 is CASSMTSSTDMQYF. The CDR3 nucleotides read TGTGCCAGCAGCATGACTAGTAGCACAGATATGCAGTATTTT. The chain is built from TRBV3-1 and TRBJ2-3; D possibly corresponds to TRBD2 (6 bases). The CDR3 contains 14 residues. Germline V lookup: CDR1 LGHDT, CDR2 YNNKEL (reference sequence).

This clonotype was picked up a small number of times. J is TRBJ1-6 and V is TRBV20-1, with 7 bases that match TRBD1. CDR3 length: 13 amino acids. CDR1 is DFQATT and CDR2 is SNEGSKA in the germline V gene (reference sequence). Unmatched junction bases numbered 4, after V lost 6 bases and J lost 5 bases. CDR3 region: CSAGGTDNSPLHF. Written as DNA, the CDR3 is TGCAGTGCGGGAGGGACAGATAATTCACCCCTCCACTTT.

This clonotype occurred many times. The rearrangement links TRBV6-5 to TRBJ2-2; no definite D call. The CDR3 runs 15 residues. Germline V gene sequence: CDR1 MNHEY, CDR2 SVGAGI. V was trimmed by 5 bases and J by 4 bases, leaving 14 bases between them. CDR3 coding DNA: TGTGCCAGCAGTGCCCTGCGAGATAGCACCGGGGAGCTGTTTTTT. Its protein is CASSALRDSTGELFF.

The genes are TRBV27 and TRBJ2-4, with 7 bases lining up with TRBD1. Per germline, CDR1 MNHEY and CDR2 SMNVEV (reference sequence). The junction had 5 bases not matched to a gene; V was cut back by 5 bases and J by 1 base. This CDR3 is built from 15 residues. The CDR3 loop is CASSPQGWAKNIQYF. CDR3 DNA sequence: TGTGCCAGCAGTCCACAGGGGTGGGCCAAAAACATTCAGTACTTC.

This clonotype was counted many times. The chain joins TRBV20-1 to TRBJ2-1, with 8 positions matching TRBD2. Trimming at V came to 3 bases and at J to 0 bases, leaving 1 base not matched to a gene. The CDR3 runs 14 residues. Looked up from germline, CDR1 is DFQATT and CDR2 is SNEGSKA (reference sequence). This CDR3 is CSASSGSSYNEQFF. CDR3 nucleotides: TGCAGTGCTAGCAGCGGGAGCTCCTACAATGAGCAGTTCTTC.

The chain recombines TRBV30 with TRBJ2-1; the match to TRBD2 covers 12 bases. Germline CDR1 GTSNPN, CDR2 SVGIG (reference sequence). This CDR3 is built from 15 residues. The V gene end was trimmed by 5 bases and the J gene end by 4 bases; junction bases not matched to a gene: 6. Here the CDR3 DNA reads TGTGCCTGGGGCGCGGGACTAGCGGGTTACAATGAGCAGTTCTTC. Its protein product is CAWGAGLAGYNEQFF. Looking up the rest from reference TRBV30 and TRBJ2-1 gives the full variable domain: SQTIHQWPATLVQPVGSPLSLECTVEGTSNPNLYWYRQAAGRGLQLLFYSVGIGQISSEVPQNLSASRPQDRQFILSSKKLLLSDSGFYLCAWGAGLAGYNEQFFGPGTRLTVL.

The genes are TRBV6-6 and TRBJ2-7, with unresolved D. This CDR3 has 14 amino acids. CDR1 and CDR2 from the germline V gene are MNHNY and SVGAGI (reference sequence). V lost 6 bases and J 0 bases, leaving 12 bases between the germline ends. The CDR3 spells CASSPALSSYEQYF. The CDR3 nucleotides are TGTGCCAGCAGCCCCGCCCTGAGCTCCTACGAGCAGTACTTC.

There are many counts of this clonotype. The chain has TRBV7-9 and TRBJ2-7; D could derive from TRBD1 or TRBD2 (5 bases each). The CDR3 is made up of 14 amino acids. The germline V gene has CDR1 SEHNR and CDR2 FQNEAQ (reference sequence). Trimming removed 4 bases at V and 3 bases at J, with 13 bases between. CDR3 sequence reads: CASSSRDGNYEQYF. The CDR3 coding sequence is TGTGCCAGCAGCTCCAGGGACGGAAACTACGAGCAGTACTTC.

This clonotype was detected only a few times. CDR3 coding DNA: TGCAGCGTCGAGGAAAGGGCATCCTACGAGCAGTACTTC. This gives the protein CSVEERASYEQYF. The rearrangement joins TRBV29-1 to TRBJ2-7; no clear D. The CDR3 sequence is 13 residues long. Germline V CDR1 and CDR2: SQVTM, ANQGSEA. V dropped 6 bases and J dropped 1 base, with 13 bases sitting between them.

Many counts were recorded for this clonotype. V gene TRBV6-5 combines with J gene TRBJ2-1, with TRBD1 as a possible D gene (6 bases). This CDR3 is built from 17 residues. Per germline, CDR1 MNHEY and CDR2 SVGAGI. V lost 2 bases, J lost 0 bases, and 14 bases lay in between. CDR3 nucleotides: TGTGCCAGCAGTTACGAGGGACAAACGAGCTCCTACAATGAGCAGTTCTTC. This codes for CASSYEGQTSSYNEQFF.

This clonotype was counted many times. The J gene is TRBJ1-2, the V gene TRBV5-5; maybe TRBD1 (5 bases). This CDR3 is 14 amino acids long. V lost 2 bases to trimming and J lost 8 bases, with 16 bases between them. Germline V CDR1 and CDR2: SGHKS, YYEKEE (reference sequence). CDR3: CASSFTDGTVGYTF. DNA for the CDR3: TGTGCCAGCAGCTTCACCGACGGGACGGTCGGCTACACCTTC.

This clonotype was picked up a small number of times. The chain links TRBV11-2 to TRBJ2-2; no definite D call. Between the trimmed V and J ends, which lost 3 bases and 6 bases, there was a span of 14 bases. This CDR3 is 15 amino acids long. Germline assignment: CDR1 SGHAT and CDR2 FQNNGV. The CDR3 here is CASSLSGRRSGELFF. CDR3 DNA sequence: TGTGCCAGCAGCTTGTCTGGCCGAAGGTCCGGGGAGCTGTTTTTT.

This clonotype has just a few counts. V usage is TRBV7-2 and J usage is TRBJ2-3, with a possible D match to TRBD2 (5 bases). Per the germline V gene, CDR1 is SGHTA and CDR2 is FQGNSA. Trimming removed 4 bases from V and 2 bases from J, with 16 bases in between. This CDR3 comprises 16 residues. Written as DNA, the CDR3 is TGTGCCAGCAGCTCAGGACTCAATGTAGTCACAGATACGCAGTATTTT. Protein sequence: CASSSGLNVVTDTQYF.

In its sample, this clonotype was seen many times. For the CDR3, the DNA is TGCGCCAGCAGCGCCCCGGGACAAAAAACCTACAATGAGCAGTTCTTC. Translating it yields CASSAPGQKTYNEQFF. This chain uses TRBV5-1 with TRBJ2-1; a possible D gene is TRBD1 (6 bases). Germline V gene sequence: CDR1 SGHRS, CDR2 YFSETQ. This CDR3 has 16 residues. V dropped 4 bases and J dropped 2 bases, with 16 bases sitting between them.

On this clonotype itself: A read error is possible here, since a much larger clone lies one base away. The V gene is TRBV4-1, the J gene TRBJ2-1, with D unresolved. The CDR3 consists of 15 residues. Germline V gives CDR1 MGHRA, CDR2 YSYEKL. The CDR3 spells CAGSQVQRSYNEQFF. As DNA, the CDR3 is TGCGCCGGCAGCCAAGTCCAGCGCTCCTACAATGAGCAGTTCTTC.

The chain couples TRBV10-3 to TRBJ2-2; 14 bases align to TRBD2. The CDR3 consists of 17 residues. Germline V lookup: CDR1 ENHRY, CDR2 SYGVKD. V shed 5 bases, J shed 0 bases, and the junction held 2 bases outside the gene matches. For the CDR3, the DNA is TGTGCCATCAGTACGGGACTAGCGGGAGCGAACACCGGGGAGCTGTTTTTT. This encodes CAISTGLAGANTGELFF.